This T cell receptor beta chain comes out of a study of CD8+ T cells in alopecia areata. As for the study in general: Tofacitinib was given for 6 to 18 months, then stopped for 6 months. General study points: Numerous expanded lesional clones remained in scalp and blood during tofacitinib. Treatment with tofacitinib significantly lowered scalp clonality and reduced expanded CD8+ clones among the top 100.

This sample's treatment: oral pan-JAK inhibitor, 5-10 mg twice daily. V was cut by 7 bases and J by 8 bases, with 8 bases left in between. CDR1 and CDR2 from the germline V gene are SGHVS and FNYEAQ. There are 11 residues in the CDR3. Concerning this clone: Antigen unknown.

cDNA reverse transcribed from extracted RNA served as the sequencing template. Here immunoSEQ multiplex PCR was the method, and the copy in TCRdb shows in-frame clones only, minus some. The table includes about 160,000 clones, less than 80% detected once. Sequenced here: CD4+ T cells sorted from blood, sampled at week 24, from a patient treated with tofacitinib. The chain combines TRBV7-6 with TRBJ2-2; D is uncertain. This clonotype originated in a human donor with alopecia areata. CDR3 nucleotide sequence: TGTGCCAGCACCATTGTGGGGGAGCTGTTTTTT. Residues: CASTIVGELFF. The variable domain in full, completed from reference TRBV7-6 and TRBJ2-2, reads GAGVSQSPRYKVTKRGQDVALRCDPISGHVSLYWYRQALGQGPEFLTYFNYEAQQDKSGLPNDRFSAERPEGSISTLTIQRTEQRDSAMYRCASTIVGELFFGEGSRLTVL.